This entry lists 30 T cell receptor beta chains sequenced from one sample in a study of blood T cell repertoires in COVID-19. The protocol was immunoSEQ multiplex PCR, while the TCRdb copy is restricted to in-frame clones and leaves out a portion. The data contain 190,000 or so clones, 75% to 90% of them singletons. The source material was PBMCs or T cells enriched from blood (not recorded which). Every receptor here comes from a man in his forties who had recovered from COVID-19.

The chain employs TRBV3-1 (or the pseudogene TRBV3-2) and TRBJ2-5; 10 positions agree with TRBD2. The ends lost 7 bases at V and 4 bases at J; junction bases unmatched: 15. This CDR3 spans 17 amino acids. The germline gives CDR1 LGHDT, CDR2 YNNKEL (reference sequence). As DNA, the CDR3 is TGTGCCAGCACCCTCTTAGGAGCTAGCGGGAGTAGAGAGACCCAGTACTTC. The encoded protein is CASTLLGASGSRETQYF.

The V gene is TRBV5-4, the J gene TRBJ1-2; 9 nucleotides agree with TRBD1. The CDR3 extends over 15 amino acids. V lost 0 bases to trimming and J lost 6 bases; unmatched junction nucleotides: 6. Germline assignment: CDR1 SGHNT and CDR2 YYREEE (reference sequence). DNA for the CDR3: TGTGCCAGCAGCTTGGGATCCGGGACAGGGAATGGCTACACCTTC. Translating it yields CASSLGSGTGNGYTF.

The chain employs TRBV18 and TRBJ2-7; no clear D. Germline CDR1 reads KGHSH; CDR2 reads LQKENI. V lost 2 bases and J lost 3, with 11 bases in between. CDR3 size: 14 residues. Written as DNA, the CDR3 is TGTGCCAGCTCACCAGGCGGAACCCGCTACGAGCAGTACTTC. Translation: CASSPGGTRYEQYF.

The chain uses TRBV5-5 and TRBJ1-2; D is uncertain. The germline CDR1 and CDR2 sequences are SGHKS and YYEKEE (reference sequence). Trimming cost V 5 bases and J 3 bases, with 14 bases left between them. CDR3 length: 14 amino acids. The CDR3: CASRRREGDYGYTF. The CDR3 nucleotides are TGTGCCAGCAGACGTCGCGAGGGAGACTATGGCTACACCTTC.

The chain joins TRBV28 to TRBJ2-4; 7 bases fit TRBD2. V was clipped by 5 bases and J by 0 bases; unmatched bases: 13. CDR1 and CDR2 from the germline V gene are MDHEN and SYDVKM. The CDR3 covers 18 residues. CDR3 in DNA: TGTGCCAGCAGTCTCGTTTCAGCGGGGACTCTAGCCAAAAACATTCAGTACTTC. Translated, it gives CASSLVSAGTLAKNIQYF.

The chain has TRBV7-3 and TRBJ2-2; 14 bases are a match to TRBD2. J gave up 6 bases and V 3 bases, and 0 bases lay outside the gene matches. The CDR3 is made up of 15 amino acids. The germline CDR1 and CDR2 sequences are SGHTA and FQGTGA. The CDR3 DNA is TGTGCCAGCAGCTTGGGACTAGCGGGAGCCGGGGAGCTGTTTTTT. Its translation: CASSLGLAGAGELFF.

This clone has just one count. CDR3 nucleotides: TGTGCCACCAGTGATCCTCTGGCAGGGAAGGATGCCGAGCAGTACTTC. This sequence encodes CATSDPLAGKDAEQYF. The chain has TRBV24-1 and TRBJ2-7; the D gene is possibly TRBD1 (5 bases). Trimming shortened V by 3 bases and J by 6 bases, and 20 bases separated the two germline ends. The CDR3 sequence is 16 residues long. CDR1 and CDR2 from the germline V gene are KGHDR and SFDVKD.

The CDR3 coding sequence is TGTGCCAGTAGCCAACCCCCCCGGGAACAGTTCTTC. Translation gives CASSQPPREQFF. The V call is TRBV19, the J call TRBJ2-1; the D gene is possibly TRBD2 (5 bases). CDR3 length: 12 amino acids. V shed 6 bases and J shed 13 bases, with 16 bases lying between them. Germline V CDR1 and CDR2: LNHDA, SQIVND (reference sequence).

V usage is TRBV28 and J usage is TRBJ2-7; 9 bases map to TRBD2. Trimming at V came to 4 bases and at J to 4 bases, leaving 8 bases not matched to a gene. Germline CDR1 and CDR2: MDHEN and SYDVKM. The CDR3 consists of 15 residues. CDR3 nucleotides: TGTGCCAGCAGTTCGTTAGCGGGAGTACCGTACGAGCAGTACTTC. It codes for CASSSLAGVPYEQYF.

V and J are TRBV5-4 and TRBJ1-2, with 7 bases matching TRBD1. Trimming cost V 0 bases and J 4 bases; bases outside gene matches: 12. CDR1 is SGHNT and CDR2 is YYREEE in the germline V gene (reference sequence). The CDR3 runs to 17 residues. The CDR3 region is CASSLEGGRGRVYGYTF. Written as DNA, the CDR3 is TGTGCCAGCAGCTTGGAAGGGGGTAGGGGGCGGGTCTATGGCTACACCTTC.

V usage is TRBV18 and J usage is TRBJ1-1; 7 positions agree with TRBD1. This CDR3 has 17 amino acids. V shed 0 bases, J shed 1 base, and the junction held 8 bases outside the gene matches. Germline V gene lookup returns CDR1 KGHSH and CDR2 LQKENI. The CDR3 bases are TGTGCCAGCTCACCACCGAAAGGGACAGTACCGAACACTGAAGCTTTCTTT. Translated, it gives CASSPPKGTVPNTEAFF.

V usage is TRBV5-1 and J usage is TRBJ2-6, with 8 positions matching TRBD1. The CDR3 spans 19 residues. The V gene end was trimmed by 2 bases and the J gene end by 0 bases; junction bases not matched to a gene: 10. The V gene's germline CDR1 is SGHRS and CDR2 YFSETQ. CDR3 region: CASSFPRGQEYSGANVLTF. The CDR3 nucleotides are TGCGCCAGCAGCTTCCCGAGGGGACAGGAGTACTCTGGGGCCAACGTCCTGACTTTC.

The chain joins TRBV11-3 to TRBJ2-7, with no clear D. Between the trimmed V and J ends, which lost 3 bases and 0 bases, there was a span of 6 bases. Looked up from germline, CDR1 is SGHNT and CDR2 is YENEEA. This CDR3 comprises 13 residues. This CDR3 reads CASSFSDSYEQYF. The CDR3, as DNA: TGTGCCAGCAGCTTCTCAGACTCCTACGAGCAGTACTTC.

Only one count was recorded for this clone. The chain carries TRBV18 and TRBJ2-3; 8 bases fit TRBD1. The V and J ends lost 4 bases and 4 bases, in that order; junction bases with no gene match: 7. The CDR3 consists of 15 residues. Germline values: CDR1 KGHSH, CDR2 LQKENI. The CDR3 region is CASSRGRGRADTQYF. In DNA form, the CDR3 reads TGTGCCAGCTCACGTGGCAGGGGGCGGGCAGATACGCAGTATTTT.

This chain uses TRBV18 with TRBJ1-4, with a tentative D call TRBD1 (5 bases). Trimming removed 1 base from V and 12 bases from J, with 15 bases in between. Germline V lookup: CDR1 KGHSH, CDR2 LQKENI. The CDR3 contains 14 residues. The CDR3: CASSPRDLAGELFF. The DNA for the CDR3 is TGTGCCAGCTCACCACGGGACCTGGCGGGAGAACTGTTTTTT.

CDR3 sequence reads: CASSIDRSTGELFF. For the CDR3, the DNA is TGTGCCAGCAGCATCGACAGGTCCACCGGGGAGCTGTTTTTT. The chain employs TRBV7-8 and TRBJ2-2; TRBD1 might be the D (6 bases). Germline CDR1 SGHVS, CDR2 FQNEAQ. Trimming stripped 5 bases from V and 4 bases from J, with 11 bases between. The CDR3 runs 14 residues.

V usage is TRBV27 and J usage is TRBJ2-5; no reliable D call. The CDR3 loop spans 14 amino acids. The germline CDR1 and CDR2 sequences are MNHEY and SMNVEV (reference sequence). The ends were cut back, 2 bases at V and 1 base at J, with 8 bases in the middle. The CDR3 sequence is CASSLKRPQETQYF. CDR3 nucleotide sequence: TGTGCCAGCAGTTTAAAGCGACCCCAAGAGACCCAGTACTTC.

CDR3 sequence reads: CASSSAGGLGGYTF. In DNA form, the CDR3 reads TGTGCCAGTAGTTCGGCAGGGGGCTTGGGTGGCTACACCTTC. V and J are TRBV19 and TRBJ1-2; the match to TRBD1 covers 8 bases. This CDR3 is 14 amino acids long. Germline V gives CDR1 LNHDA, CDR2 SQIVND (reference sequence). V was clipped by 5 bases and J by 7 bases; unmatched bases: 9.

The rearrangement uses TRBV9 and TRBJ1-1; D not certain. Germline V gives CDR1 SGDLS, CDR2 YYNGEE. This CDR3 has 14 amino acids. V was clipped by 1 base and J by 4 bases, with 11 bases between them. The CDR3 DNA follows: TGTGCCAGCAGCGTAACAAACAGCCCCACTGAAGCTTTCTTT. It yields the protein CASSVTNSPTEAFF.

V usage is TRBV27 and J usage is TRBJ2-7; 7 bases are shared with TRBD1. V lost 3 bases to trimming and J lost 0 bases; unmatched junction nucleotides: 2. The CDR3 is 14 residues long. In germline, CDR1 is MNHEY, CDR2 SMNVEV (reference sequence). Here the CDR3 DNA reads TGTGCCAGCAGTTTGAGGGGGCCCTCCTACGAGCAGTACTTC. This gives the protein CASSLRGPSYEQYF.

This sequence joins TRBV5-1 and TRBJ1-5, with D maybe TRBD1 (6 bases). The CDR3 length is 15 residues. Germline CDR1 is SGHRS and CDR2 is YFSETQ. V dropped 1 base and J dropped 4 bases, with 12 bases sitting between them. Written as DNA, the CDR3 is TGCGCCAGCAGCTTGTCGACAGGACCTAATCAGCCCCAGCATTTT. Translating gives CASSLSTGPNQPQHF.

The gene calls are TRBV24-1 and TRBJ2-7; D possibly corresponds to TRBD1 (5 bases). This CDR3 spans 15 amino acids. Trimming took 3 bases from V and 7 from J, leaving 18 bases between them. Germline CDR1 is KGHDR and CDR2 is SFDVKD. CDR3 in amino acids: CATSDGQGLGSEQYF. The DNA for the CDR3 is TGTGCCACCAGTGATGGGCAGGGCCTGGGTTCGGAGCAGTACTTC.

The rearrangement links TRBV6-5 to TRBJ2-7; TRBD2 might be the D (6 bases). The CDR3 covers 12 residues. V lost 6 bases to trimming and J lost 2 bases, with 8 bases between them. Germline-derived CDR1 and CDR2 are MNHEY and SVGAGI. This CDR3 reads CASRDYTYEQYF. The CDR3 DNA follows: TGTGCCAGCAGGGACTATACCTACGAGCAGTACTTC.

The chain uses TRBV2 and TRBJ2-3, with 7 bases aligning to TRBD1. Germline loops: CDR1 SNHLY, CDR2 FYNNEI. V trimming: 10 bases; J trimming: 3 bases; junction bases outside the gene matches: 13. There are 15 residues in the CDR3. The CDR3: CANSLVGQQTDTQYF. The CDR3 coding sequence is TGTGCCAACTCCCTCGTGGGACAGCAAACAGATACGCAGTATTTT.

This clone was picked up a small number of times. Here the CDR3 DNA reads TGTGCCAGCAGCTTATCAGGGGCGGAAGATACGCAGTATTTT. Translating it yields CASSLSGAEDTQYF. The chain carries TRBV11-3 and TRBJ2-3; tentative D call: TRBD1 (6 bases). The V end lost 2 bases, the J end lost 5 bases, and 11 bases lay between the germline ends. Germline values: CDR1 SGHNT, CDR2 YENEEA. The CDR3 sequence is 14 residues long. Complete variable domain (other parts from reference TRBV11-3 and TRBJ2-3): EAGVVQSPRYKIIEKKQPVAFWCNPISGHNTLYWYLQNLGQGPELLIRYENEEAVDDSQLPKDRFSAERLKGVDSTLKIQPAELGDSAVYLCASSLSGAEDTQYFGPGTRLTVL.

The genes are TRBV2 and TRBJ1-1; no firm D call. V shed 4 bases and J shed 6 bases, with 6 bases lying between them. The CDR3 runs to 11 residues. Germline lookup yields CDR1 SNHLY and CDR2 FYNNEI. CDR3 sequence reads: CASSVAAEAFF. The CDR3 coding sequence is TGTGCCAGCAGTGTTGCGGCTGAAGCTTTCTTT.

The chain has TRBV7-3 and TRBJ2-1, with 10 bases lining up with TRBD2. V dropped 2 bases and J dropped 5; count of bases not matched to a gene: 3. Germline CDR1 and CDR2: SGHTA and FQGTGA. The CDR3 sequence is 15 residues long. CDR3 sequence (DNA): TGTGCCAGCAGCTTAGAGGGACTAGCGAACAATGAGCAGTTCTTC. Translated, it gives CASSLEGLANNEQFF.

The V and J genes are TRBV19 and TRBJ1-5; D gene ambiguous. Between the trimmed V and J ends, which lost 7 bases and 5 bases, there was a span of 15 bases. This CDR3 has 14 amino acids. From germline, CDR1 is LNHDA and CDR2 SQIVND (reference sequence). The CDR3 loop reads CASKLERVDQPQHF. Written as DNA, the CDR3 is TGTGCCAGTAAGTTGGAGCGAGTTGATCAGCCCCAGCATTTT.

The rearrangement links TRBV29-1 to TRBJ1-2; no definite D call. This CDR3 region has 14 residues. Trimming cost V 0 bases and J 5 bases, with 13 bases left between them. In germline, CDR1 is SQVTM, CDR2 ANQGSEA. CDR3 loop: CSVEERAGFYGYTF. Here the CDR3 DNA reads TGCAGCGTTGAAGAGCGGGCAGGTTTTTATGGCTACACCTTC.

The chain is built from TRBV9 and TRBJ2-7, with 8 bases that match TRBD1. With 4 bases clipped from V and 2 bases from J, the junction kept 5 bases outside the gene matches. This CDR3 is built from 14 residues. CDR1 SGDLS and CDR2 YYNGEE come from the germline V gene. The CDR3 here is CASSLTGATYEQYF. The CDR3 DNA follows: TGTGCCAGCAGCTTGACAGGGGCCACCTACGAGCAGTACTTC.